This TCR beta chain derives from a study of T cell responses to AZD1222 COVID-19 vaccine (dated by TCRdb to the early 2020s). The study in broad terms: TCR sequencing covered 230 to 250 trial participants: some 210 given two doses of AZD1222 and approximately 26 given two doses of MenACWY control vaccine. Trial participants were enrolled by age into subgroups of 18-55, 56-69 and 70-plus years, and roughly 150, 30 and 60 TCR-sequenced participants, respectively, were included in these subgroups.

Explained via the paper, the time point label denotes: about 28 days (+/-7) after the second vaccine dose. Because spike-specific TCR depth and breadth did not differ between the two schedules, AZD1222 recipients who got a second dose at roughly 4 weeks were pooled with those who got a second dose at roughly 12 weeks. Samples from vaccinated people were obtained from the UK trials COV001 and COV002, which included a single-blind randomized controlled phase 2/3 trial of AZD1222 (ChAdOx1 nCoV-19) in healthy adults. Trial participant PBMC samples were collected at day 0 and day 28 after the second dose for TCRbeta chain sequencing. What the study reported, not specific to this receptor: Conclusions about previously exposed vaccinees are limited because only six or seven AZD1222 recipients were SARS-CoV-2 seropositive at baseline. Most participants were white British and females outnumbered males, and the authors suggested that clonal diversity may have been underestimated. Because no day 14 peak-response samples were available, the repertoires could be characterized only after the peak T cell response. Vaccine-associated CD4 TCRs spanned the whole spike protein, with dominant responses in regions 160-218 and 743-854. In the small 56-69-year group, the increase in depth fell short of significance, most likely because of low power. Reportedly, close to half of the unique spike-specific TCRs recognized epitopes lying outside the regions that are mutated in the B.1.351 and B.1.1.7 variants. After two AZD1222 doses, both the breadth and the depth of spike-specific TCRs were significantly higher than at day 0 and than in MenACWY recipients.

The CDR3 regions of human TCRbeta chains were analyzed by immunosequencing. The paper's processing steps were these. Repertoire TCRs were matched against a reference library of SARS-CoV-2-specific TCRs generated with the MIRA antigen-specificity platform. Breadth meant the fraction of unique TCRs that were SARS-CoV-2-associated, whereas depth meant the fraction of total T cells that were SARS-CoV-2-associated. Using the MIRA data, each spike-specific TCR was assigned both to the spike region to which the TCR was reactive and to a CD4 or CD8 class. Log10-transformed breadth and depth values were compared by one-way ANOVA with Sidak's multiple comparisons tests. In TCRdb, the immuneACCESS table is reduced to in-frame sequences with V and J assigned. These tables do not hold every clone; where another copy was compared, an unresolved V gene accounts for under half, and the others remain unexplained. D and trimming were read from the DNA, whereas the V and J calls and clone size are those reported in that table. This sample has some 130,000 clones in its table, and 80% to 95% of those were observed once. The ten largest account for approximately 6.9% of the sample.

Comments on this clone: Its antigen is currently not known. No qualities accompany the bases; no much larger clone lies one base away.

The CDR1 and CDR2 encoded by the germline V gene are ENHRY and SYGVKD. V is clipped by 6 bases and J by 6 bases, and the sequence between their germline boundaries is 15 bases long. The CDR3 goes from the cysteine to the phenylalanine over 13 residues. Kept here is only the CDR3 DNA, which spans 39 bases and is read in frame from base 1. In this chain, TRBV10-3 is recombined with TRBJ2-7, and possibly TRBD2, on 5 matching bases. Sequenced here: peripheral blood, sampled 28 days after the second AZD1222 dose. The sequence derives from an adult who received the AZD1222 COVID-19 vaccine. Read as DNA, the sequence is TGTGCCATCAGCCCCCCCCGGGGTCCCGAGCAGTACTTC. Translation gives CAISPPRGPEQYF.